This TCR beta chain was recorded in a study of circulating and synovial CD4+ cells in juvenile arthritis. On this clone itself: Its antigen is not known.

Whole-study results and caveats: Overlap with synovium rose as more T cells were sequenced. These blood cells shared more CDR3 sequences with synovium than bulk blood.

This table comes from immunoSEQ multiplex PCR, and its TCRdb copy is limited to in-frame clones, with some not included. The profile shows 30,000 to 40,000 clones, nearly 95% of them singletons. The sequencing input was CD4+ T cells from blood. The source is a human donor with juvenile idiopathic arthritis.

Written as DNA, the CDR3 is TGTGCCAGCAGCACAACACGGACTAGGTCTTACAATGAGCAGTTCTTC. This translates into CASSTTRTRSYNEQFF. V is TRBV28 and J is TRBJ2-1; 7 nucleotides align to TRBD2. V lost 6 bases to trimming and J lost 4 bases; unmatched junction nucleotides: 12. The CDR3 is 16 residues long. From germline, CDR1 is MDHEN and CDR2 SYDVKM. Complete variable domain (other parts from reference TRBV28 and TRBJ2-1): DVKVTQSSRYLVKRTGEKVFLECVQDMDHENMFWYRQDPGLGLRLIYFSYDVKMKEKGDIPEGYSVSREKKERFSLILESASTNQTSMYLCASSTTRTRSYNEQFFGPGTRLTVL.